The rows below give T cell receptor beta chains drawn from one sample of a study of neoadjuvant nivolumab and ipilimumab in lung cancer. Generated by immunoSEQ multiplex PCR, the TCRdb table keeps only in-frame clones and is missing some. The table lists 9,700 or so clones, approximately 77% of them singletons. Sequenced here: tumor tissue, sampled after neoadjuvant nivolumab, alone or with ipilimumab, at or shortly before surgery. All receptors derive from an adult with non-small cell lung cancer. Some clones in this sample may be carry-over from other donors' samples. Both conserved end residues are trimmed from each CDR3.

j_call,cdr3_length,v_call,cdr3_aa
TRBJ2-7,11,TRBV7-3,ASSWTSGDEQY
TRBJ1-2,13,TRBV18,ASSLEAGRNYGYT
TRBJ2-6,12,TRBV11-2,ASSTQSGANVLT
TRBJ2-2,12,TRBV6-5,ASRLTSGAGELF
TRBJ2-7,15,TRBV5-6,ASSIPTGSGTLDEQY
TRBJ2-3,13,TRBV5-1,ASSHGTSGGDTQY
TRBJ2-1,15,TRBV7-8,ASSPPPGLGPFGEQF
TRBJ1-5,13,TRBV30,AWGDGDSLNQPQH
TRBJ1-1,11,TRBV27,ASSLKANTEAF
TRBJ1-6,14,TRBV5-1,ASSPDRRNYNSPLH
TRBJ2-1,11,TRBV7-2,ASSLARGDEQF
TRBJ2-7,13,TRBV27,ASSRKGTSGYEQY
TRBJ2-1,10,TRBV18,ASSPAGNEQF
TRBJ2-3,12,TRBV6-5,ASSYSVSTDTQY
TRBJ2-7,11,TRBV6-5,ASRPGVVYEQY
TRBJ2-3,11,TRBV18,ASSPGLSDTQY
TRBJ2-3,15,TRBV7-8,ASSSSPPGHRTDTQY
TRBJ2-2,13,TRBV18,ASSRRGRGTGELF
TRBJ2-7,14,TRBV11-2,ASSFSPDRETYEQY
TRBJ1-2,14,TRBV14,ASSQGALGGRLSYT
TRBJ2-7,14,TRBV11-2,ASNDPEGLGSYEQY
TRBJ2-1,11,TRBV29-1,SVGQLAAGEQF
TRBJ2-3,15,TRBV27,ASSSELAGGGTDTQY
TRBJ2-3,13,TRBV5-1,ASKRLEAHLDTQY
TRBJ2-7,11,TRBV29-1,SVEPDNSYEQY
TRBJ2-5,13,TRBV7-2,ASCRGLTYQETQY
TRBJ1-2,11,TRBV29-1,SPGTGVNYGYT
TRBJ1-4,12,TRBV11-3,ASSRDGQSEKLF
TRBJ2-1,10,TRBV6-5,ASRRGGNEQF
TRBJ2-4,15,TRBV1,TSSQETSGTVKNIQY
TRBJ1-5,11,TRBV30,AWSDRANQPQH
TRBJ2-1,13,TRBV7-9,ASSLVVGANNEQF
TRBJ1-2,14,TRBV19,ASRPSRGGDRYGYT
TRBJ2-7,12,TRBV13,ASSLPDAGNEQY
TRBJ1-1,12,TRBV6-1,ASRPGQKNTEAF
TRBJ1-2,10,TRBV6-5,ASSPRGYGYT
TRBJ2-7,12,TRBV29-1,SVTWSGRAREQY
TRBJ1-2,14,TRBV19,ASSTMTGASNYGYT
TRBJ2-5,13,TRBV15,ATSRGQAAQETQY
TRBJ1-1,11,TRBV4-2,ASSRGASTEAF
TRBJ1-2,9,TRBV5-6,ASTIGGGYT
TRBJ2-7,10,TRBV29-1,SVIGQSYEQY
TRBJ2-1,9,TRBV30,AWSVLGEQF
TRBJ1-3,11,TRBV7-9,ASSRPPGNTIY
TRBJ1-2,14,TRBV15,ATSTGTGPSYRGYT
TRBJ2-7,12,TRBV29-1,SVAGGGGRREQY
TRBJ1-6,16,TRBV18,ASSPTGGGGVDNSPLH
TRBJ2-3,12,TRBV4-2,ASSQGGGTDTQY
TRBJ1-2,11,TRBV5-1,ASSVTGSYGYT
TRBJ2-7,15,TRBV5-6,ASSPGSLGSATYEQY
TRBJ2-7,12,TRBV7-9,ASSPRTGTYEQY
TRBJ1-6,12,TRBV19,ASSIEQYNSPLH
TRBJ2-5,9,TRBV29-1,SVAQQETQY
TRBJ1-1,13,TRBV7-2,ASSARQIMNTEAF
TRBJ2-7,9,TRBV27,ASWGYGEQY